This T cell receptor (beta chain) was found in a study of control samples from healthy donors and cancer patients. V was cut by 6 bases and J by 0 bases, with 6 bases left in between. This CDR3 has 14 amino acids. Germline V CDR1 and CDR2: LNHDA, SQIVND (reference sequence). Measured with immunoSEQ multiplex PCR; TCRdb has only the in-frame clones, and not every one. Among roughly 43,000 clones listed, around 87% were seen once. Sequenced input: PBMCs. The sequence was obtained from a woman aged 60-70 years with lung cancer. The chain employs TRBV19 and TRBJ2-6; D is unclear. CDR3 region: CASSRGSGANVLTF. The CDR3 DNA is TGTGCCAGTAGCAGAGGCTCTGGGGCCAACGTCCTGACTTTC.